The T cell receptor beta chain described here comes from a study of blood T cell repertoires in COVID-19 (dated by TCRdb to the early 2020s). Regarding the research as a whole: Collaborator samples came from the United States, Italy and Spain and covered acute and convalescent phases of COVID-19. Where available, HLA class I and class II types were obtained from metadata supplied by the sample provider rather than from assay-based typing. The samples were drawn from two sources: the first 160 participants of the ongoing ImmuneRACE study, and 1,000 to 1,500 subjects contributed by 6 global collaborators. Sample metadata almost always included a de-identified subject ID, COVID-19 status, age in years and sex. The dataset comprised deeply sampled blood TCRbeta repertoires from subjects exposed to, actively infected with, or recovered from COVID-19. A freely available public database, intended as a resource for researchers studying the immune response to SARS-CoV-2, is where the repertoires were released. The material from the prospective study consisted of cDNA or gDNA derived from T cells, B-cell-depleted T cells, or PBMCs.

Of note for this clone: No cognate antigen has been identified for it. Per-nucleotide qualities are absent, and no much larger clonotype sits a single base away.

Whole blood was collected in K2EDTA tubes by collaborating institutions according to the institutions' own protocols. For TCRbeta analysis, collaborators shipped samples as frozen whole blood, isolated PBMCs, or DNA extracted from either of those sample types. Between the V and J ends, shortened by 3 bases and 0 bases respectively, the junction contains 3 bases. Based on the germline V gene, the CDR1 and CDR2 sequences are KGHSH and LQKENI. The CDR3 covers 13 residues, taking in both the cysteine and the phenylalanine. Of all the DNA, just the CDR3 is kept, 39 bases in frame from base 1. TCRbeta CDR3 regions were amplified from genomic DNA using the immunoSEQ Assay, a bias-controlled multiplex PCR. On the study's bioinformatics: Within the assay, amplification of reference gene primers was used to estimate how many nucleated cells each sample contained. Sequence reads were collapsed and filtered to measure the absolute abundance of every unique TCRbeta CDR3 rearrangement. Productive Simpson clonality was computed per sample as the square root of Simpson's diversity index over productive rearrangements. TCRdb mirrors the immuneACCESS table, restricted to in-frame sequences. Some clones are absent from its copies; in checked studies, under half trace to an unresolved V gene, and the reason for the others is unknown. That table is the source of V, J and clone size, and D and trimming were worked out from the DNA. The sample table lists roughly 200,000 clones, just under 80% of them with a count of one. The top ten constitute 2.5% to 3% of the sample.

Study-wide conclusions, independent of this receptor: The quantity of clinical and demographic metadata differed by source and by participant and was supplied without curation.

Sequencing was done on a sample of peripheral blood. The TCR was taken from a woman of 80 years or more with active or convalescent COVID-19. The rearrangement combines TRBV18 with TRBJ1-3, with the identity of the D gene unclear. Read as DNA, the sequence is TGTGCCAGCTCACCCTCCTCTGGAAACACCATATATTTT. Its protein reads: CASSPSSGNTIYF.